A single sample is the source of the 29 T cell receptor beta chains below, sequenced in a study of control samples from healthy donors and cancer patients. Here immunoSEQ multiplex PCR was the method, and the copy in TCRdb shows in-frame clones only, minus some. Here the sample spans 130,000 or so clones, 87% being singletons. Sequencing input: blood. These receptors were collected from a man aged 30-40 years in good health.

The rearrangement joins TRBV30 to TRBJ1-5; D is uncertain. V was shortened by 0 bases and J by 7 bases, with 10 bases between the two germline ends. The CDR3 has 13 residues. Per the germline V gene, CDR1 is GTSNPN and CDR2 is SVGIG (reference sequence). The chain's CDR3 is CAWSVREAQPQHF. Written as DNA, the CDR3 is TGTGCCTGGAGTGTAAGAGAGGCGCAGCCCCAGCATTTT.

The chain joins TRBV5-8 to TRBJ1-2; the D is unclear. This CDR3 has 12 amino acids. Germline loops: CDR1 SGHTS, CDR2 YDEGEE. V was cut by 3 bases and J by 4 bases, with 7 bases left in between. CDR3 amino acids: CASSSLSYGYTF. The CDR3 DNA reads TGTGCCAGCAGCTCCCTGAGCTATGGCTACACCTTC. Full variable domain (missing parts from reference TRBV5-8 and TRBJ1-2): EAGVTQSPTHLIKTRGQQATLRCSPISGHTSVYWYQQALGLGLQFLLWYDEGEERNRGNFPPRFSGRQFPNYSSELNVNALELEDSALYLCASSSLSYGYTFGSGTRLTVV.

The gene calls are TRBV7-3 and TRBJ2-7; TRBD1 matches 7 bases. Looked up from germline, CDR1 is SGHTA and CDR2 is FQGTGA. The J segment lost 4 bases and the V segment lost 5 bases, leaving 8 bases of the junction unmatched. The CDR3 is 14 amino acids. This CDR3 reads CASSEGGQDYEQYF. CDR3 DNA sequence: TGTGCCAGCAGCGAAGGGGGCCAAGATTACGAGCAGTACTTC.

A single count supports this clone. This rearrangement joins TRBV10-2 to TRBJ2-1, with D possibly TRBD1 on 6 matching bases. Germline loops: CDR1 WSHSY, CDR2 SAAADI. The CDR3 is made up of 15 amino acids. Trimming cost V 6 bases and J 8 bases, with 20 bases left between them. CDR3 bases: TGCGCCAGCAGGGAAAGGGCAGGGGATAGAGATGAGCAGTTCTTC. Amino acid sequence: CASRERAGDRDEQFF.

The gene calls are TRBV6-4 and TRBJ1-2, with 10 bases identical to TRBD1. Trimming removed 6 bases from V and 7 bases from J; junction bases left unmatched: 8. Per germline, CDR1 MRHNA and CDR2 SNTAGT. This CDR3 has 14 residues. The CDR3 bases are TGTGCCAGCAGCCTAACGACAGGGGGCATTGGCTACACCTTC. This codes for CASSLTTGGIGYTF.

The rearrangement links TRBV20-1 to TRBJ1-2, with D hard to call. The V gene lost 6 bases and the J gene lost 8 bases, with 13 bases spanning the gap. The CDR3 spans 11 residues. Germline V gene lookup returns CDR1 DFQATT and CDR2 SNEGSKA (reference sequence). CDR3 coding DNA: TGCAGTGCCCTCACTCTTTTAGGCTACACCTTC. Translating it yields CSALTLLGYTF.

The chain has TRBV18 and TRBJ2-2, with D perhaps TRBD1 (6 bases). V dropped 4 bases and J dropped 1 base, with 7 bases sitting between them. The CDR3 sequence is 14 residues long. CDR1 and CDR2 (germline): KGHSH, LQKENI. CDR3: CASSLQGNTGELFF. The CDR3 DNA sequence: TGTGCCAGCTCACTACAGGGGAACACCGGGGAGCTGTTTTTT.

The rearrangement links TRBV2 to TRBJ2-2, with 8 bases matching TRBD1. The CDR3 has 15 amino acids. V lost 11 bases to trimming and J lost 0 bases; unmatched junction nucleotides: 8. Germline CDR1 and CDR2: SNHLY and FYNNEI. CDR3 DNA sequence: TGTGCCGGGGGCAGGGGGCCAGCGAACACCGGGGAGCTGTTTTTT. It is translated as CAGGRGPANTGELFF.

V is TRBV9 and J is TRBJ2-2; TRBD2 is a possible D gene (5 bases). The CDR3 length is 14 residues. The V end was cut by 0 bases, the J end by 5 bases, with 8 bases between. Germline CDR1 and CDR2: SGDLS and YYNGEE. The CDR3 coding sequence is TGTGCCAGCAGCGTAGGCACGGGGACCGGGGAGCTGTTTTTT. Translating gives CASSVGTGTGELFF.

The chain employs TRBV30 and TRBJ2-7; D could derive from TRBD1 or TRBD2 (5 bases each). Germline lookup yields CDR1 GTSNPN and CDR2 SVGIG (reference sequence). The length of the CDR3 is 14 residues. Trimming pared 6 bases from V and 3 bases from J, leaving 18 bases between. The DNA of the CDR3 is TGTGCCTGTCAGGGAGTTCCAAACCGCTACGAGCAGTACGTC. Translating it yields CACQGVPNRYEQYV.

The chain recombines TRBV3-1 (or the pseudogene TRBV3-2) with TRBJ1-1, with a weak D call TRBD1 (5 bases). There are 13 residues in the CDR3. V was trimmed by 1 base and J by 11 bases, leaving 14 bases between them. CDR1 is LGHDT, CDR2 YNNKEL, per germline (reference sequence). CDR3: CASSQAERGWAFF. The CDR3, as DNA: TGTGCCAGCAGCCAAGCTGAGAGGGGATGGGCTTTCTTT.

The chain is built from TRBV2 and TRBJ1-5, with D perhaps TRBD1 (5 bases). The germline V gene has CDR1 SNHLY and CDR2 FYNNEI. V was cut by 4 bases and J by 6 bases, with 13 bases left in between. There are 14 residues in the CDR3. In DNA, the CDR3 is TGTGCCAGCAGTGGACAGTCCCAGGGTCAGCCCCAGCATTTT. Protein sequence: CASSGQSQGQPQHF.

This clone was seen a few times. The same CDR3 can be traced to other DNA sequences in this sample. This chain joins TRBV5-1 and TRBJ1-2, with 7 bases identical to TRBD1. Germline V lookup: CDR1 SGHRS, CDR2 YFSETQ. J lost 2 bases, V lost 3 bases, and 1 base had no gene match. The CDR3 contains 13 residues. In nucleotides, the CDR3 is TGCGCCAGCAGCTCGACAGGGAACTATGGCTACACCTTC. It is translated as CASSSTGNYGYTF.

The rearrangement joins TRBV30 to TRBJ1-6; D may be TRBD1 (5 bases). Trimming shortened V by 5 bases and J by 5 bases, and 13 bases separated the two germline ends. This CDR3 has 14 amino acids. Germline CDR1 reads GTSNPN; CDR2 reads SVGIG (reference sequence). This CDR3 reads CAWGRDGDNSPLHF. The CDR3 bases are TGTGCCTGGGGGCGGGACGGCGATAATTCACCCCTCCACTTT.

Here the CDR3 reads CASSQVGSGNTIYF. In DNA form, the CDR3 reads TGTGCCAGCAGCCAAGTCGGGTCTGGAAACACCATATATTTT. The chain is built from TRBV3-1 (or the pseudogene TRBV3-2) and TRBJ1-3; no clear D gene. Germline V gene lookup returns CDR1 LGHDT and CDR2 YNNKEL (reference sequence). V lost 1 base and J 1 base, leaving 5 bases between the germline ends. The CDR3 is 14 residues long.

The V and J genes are TRBV5-5 and TRBJ1-4, with D tentatively TRBD1 (5 bases). CDR1 is SGHKS and CDR2 is YYEKEE in the germline V gene (reference sequence). Trimming took 4 bases from V and 8 from J, leaving 18 bases between them. The CDR3 loop spans 15 amino acids. The CDR3 protein is CASSPSSGTGEKLFF. DNA for the CDR3: TGTGCCAGCAGCCCTTCAAGCGGGACCGGAGAAAAACTGTTTTTT.

V and J are TRBV19 and TRBJ1-5, with 8 bases aligning to TRBD1. Germline-derived CDR1 and CDR2 are LNHDA and SQIVND (reference sequence). V gave up 7 bases and J gave up 1 base; unmatched junction bases: 9. The CDR3 has 16 amino acids. As DNA, the CDR3 is TGTGCCAGTACATCAGGGGGCAGGGGAAGCAATCAGCCCCAGCATTTT. It yields the protein CASTSGGRGSNQPQHF.

The chain couples TRBV25-1 to TRBJ1-2; D not resolved. The length of the CDR3 is 13 residues. The germline V and J ends were trimmed by 2 bases and 6 bases, with 10 bases remaining between them. The germline V gene encodes CDR1 MGHDK and CDR2 SYGVNS. The CDR3 DNA reads TGTGCCAGCAGTGAACTCTACGGGGATGGCTACACCTTC. This translates into CASSELYGDGYTF.

The rearrangement uses TRBV18 and TRBJ1-6, with a tentative D call TRBD1 (6 bases). The CDR3 is 16 amino acids. In germline, CDR1 is KGHSH, CDR2 LQKENI. V was shortened by 2 bases and J by 3 bases, with 11 bases between the two germline ends. The CDR3: CASSPSTGVYNSPLHF. CDR3 in DNA: TGTGCCAGCTCACCATCGACAGGAGTCTATAATTCACCCCTCCACTTT.

This clone has more than one count but fewer than ten. This chain links TRBV18 with TRBJ1-2, with 8 bases matching TRBD1. The CDR3 loop spans 14 amino acids. The V and J ends lost 4 bases and 4 bases, in that order; junction bases with no gene match: 5. Looked up from germline, CDR1 is KGHSH and CDR2 is LQKENI. In DNA form, the CDR3 reads TGTGCCAGCTCACTGGACAGGGCCCTCTATGGCTACACCTTC. Protein product: CASSLDRALYGYTF.

The CDR3, as DNA: TGTGCCATCAGTCCGGGACAGGGACTTAACTATGGCTACACCTTC. It yields the protein CAISPGQGLNYGYTF. The gene calls are TRBV10-3 and TRBJ1-2, with 9 nucleotides matching TRBD1. CDR3 length equals 15 residues. Germline CDR1 reads ENHRY; CDR2 reads SYGVKD. After removal of 5 bases from V and 1 base from J, the junction contained 5 bases not matched to a gene.

This clone was seen just once. The J gene is TRBJ1-1, the V gene TRBV24-1; perhaps TRBD1 as D (6 bases). This CDR3 spans 13 amino acids. V was pared by 3 bases and J by 6 bases, with 10 bases between. The germline V gene has CDR1 KGHDR and CDR2 SFDVKD. The CDR3 DNA is TGTGCCACCAGTGATAGAAGACAGGCTGAAGCTTTCTTT. As protein: CATSDRRQAEAFF.

In nucleotides, the CDR3 is TGTGCCAGCAGTGAACGCAGGGGACCCTACGAGCAGTACTTC. It yields the protein CASSERRGPYEQYF. This chain uses TRBV2 with TRBJ2-7, with D possibly TRBD1 on 6 matching bases. Looked up from germline, CDR1 is SNHLY and CDR2 is FYNNEI. This CDR3 has 14 amino acids. V lost 2 bases, J lost 2 bases, and 10 bases lay in between.

The chain carries TRBV11-2 and TRBJ1-4; tentative D call: TRBD1 (5 bases). The V gene's germline CDR1 is SGHAT and CDR2 FQNNGV. The CDR3 length is 15 residues. Deletions cut 2 bases from V and 7 bases from J, with 14 bases between. This CDR3 reads CASSLSTGGGEKLFF. The CDR3 DNA follows: TGTGCCAGCAGCTTATCTACAGGCGGGGGTGAAAAACTGTTTTTT.

J is TRBJ2-4 and V is TRBV4-1; no reliable D call. There are 12 residues in the CDR3. Germline CDR1 and CDR2: MGHRA and YSYEKL. V gave up 4 bases and J gave up 10 bases, with 11 bases separating them. This chain's CDR3 is CASSPPDEIQYF. CDR3 nucleotides: TGCGCCAGCAGCCCACCTGACGAAATTCAGTACTTC.

V usage is TRBV18 and J usage is TRBJ1-1; the D gene is possibly TRBD1 (5 bases). The CDR3 is 14 amino acids. Germline CDR1 and CDR2: KGHSH and LQKENI. Trimming cost V 4 bases and J 2 bases, with 11 bases left between them. CDR3 sequence: CASSQFRDNTEAFF. The DNA for the CDR3 is TGTGCCAGCTCACAGTTCCGGGACAACACTGAAGCTTTCTTT.

The count of this clone is one. This sequence joins TRBV6-5 and TRBJ2-1; TRBD2 might be the D (6 bases). The germline V and J ends were trimmed by 6 bases and 13 bases, with 16 bases remaining between them. This CDR3 has 12 amino acids. Per germline, CDR1 MNHEY and CDR2 SVGAGI. The CDR3 bases are TGTGCCAGCAGGAGGCCGGCGGGAATCCAGTTCTTC. This translates into CASRRPAGIQFF.

Remarks on this clone: The sample holds other DNA sequences that translate to the same CDR3. V is TRBV7-9 and J is TRBJ1-2; possible D gene TRBD1, 6 bases. The CDR3 is made up of 15 amino acids. Trimming pared 5 bases from V and 0 bases from J, leaving 13 bases between. Germline CDR1 and CDR2: SEHNR and FQNEAQ (reference sequence). The CDR3 sequence is CASSLGGGPNYGYTF. The CDR3 nucleotides are TGTGCCAGCAGCCTCGGCGGGGGGCCTAACTATGGCTACACCTTC. The full variable domain, its missing parts supplied by reference TRBV7-9 and TRBJ1-2, is DTGVSQNPRHKITKRGQNVTFRCDPISEHNRLYWYRQTLGQGPEFLTYFQNEAQLEKSRLLSDRFSAERPKGSFSTLEIQRTEQGDSAMYLCASSLGGGPNYGYTFGSGTRLTVV.

J is TRBJ1-3 and V is TRBV24-1; D not certain. Germline-derived CDR1 and CDR2 are KGHDR and SFDVKD. There are 11 residues in the CDR3. With 3 bases removed from V and 4 bases from J, the gap between germline ends came to 0 bases. The CDR3 region is CATSDGNTIYF. The CDR3 nucleotides read TGTGCCACCAGTGATGGAAACACCATATATTTT.